This TCR beta chain was identified during a study of T cell repertoires in cytomegalovirus infection (dated by TCRdb to the late 2010s). Looking at the study overall: Because public TCR beta signatures pointed to carriage of CMV infection together with the matching HLA type, the HLA type of each donor mattered for the analysis.

Results the study describes overall, beyond this receptor: The ex vivo response was dominated by HLA-C-restricted CMV-specific TCR beta clonotypes, which also provided the single most frequent clonotype in two of eight donors. Cumulative frequency of public TCR beta family members discriminated carriers of CMV infection plus the relevant HLA type in this cohort and an independent 352-donor cohort.

The junction carries 15 bases between V and J, which are trimmed by 2 bases and 7 bases respectively. The germline V gene (reference sequence) supplies CDR1 SEHNR and CDR2 FQNEAQ. The CDR3 starts with the cysteine, ends with the phenylalanine, and has 16 residues. Solely the CDR3 DNA is kept, with 48 bases framed from the first base. In its sample, this clonotype was seen a few times. Its target antigen remains unknown. No much larger clonotype is one base removed from it; base qualities were not supplied. The sample was run on an Illumina HiSeq 1500. TCRdb applied fastp at Q25 and MiXCR to the public reads, then kept only in-frame beta chains. Rows are unified per CDR3 protein, each entry keeping the most common DNA and genes. This sample is represented by under 850,000 distinct CDR3 sequences; 35% to 45% of them were singletons. The ten largest clonotypes hold 2.5% to 3% of the sample.

Specimen: PBMCs. Recombination connected TRBV7-9 to TRBJ1-6; no confident D gene assignment can be made. This sequence was found in a human donor in good health (CMV status not recorded). Some clones in this sample may be carry-over from other donors' samples. The DNA sequence reads TGTGCCAGCAGCTTACAGGCCCCCTCGGGAAATTCACCCCTCCACTTT. Its protein is CASSLQAPSGNSPLHF.